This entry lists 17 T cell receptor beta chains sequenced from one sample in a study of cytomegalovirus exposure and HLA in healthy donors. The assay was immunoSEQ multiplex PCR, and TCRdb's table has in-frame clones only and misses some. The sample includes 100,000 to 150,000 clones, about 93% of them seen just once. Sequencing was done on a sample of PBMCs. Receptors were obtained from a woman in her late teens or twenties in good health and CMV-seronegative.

The CDR3: CASSAQTGEFGEKLFF. The CDR3 DNA reads as TGTGCCAGCAGCGCCCAAACAGGGGAGTTTGGTGAAAAACTGTTTTTT. The gene calls are TRBV9 and TRBJ1-4; 7 nucleotides line up with TRBD1. CDR1 is SGDLS, CDR2 YYNGEE, per germline. The CDR3 runs 16 residues. The V segment lost 3 bases and the J segment 7 bases; nucleotides outside the gene matches: 12.

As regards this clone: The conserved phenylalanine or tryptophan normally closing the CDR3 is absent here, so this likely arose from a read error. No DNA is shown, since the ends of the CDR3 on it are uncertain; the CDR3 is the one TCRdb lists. The CDR3: CASSSGDRDREFSL. The V call is TRBV27, the J call TRBJ1-1; TRBD1, as called in the table, went unchecked against the DNA. Germline CDR1 is MNHEY and CDR2 is SMNVEV (reference sequence). From its first to its last residue, the CDR3 has 14 amino acids.

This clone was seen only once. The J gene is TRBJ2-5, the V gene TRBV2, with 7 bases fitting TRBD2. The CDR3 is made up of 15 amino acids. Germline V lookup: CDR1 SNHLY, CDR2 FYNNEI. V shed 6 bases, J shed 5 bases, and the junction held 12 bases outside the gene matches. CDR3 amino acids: CASSALGGRRETQYF. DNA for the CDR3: TGTGCCAGCAGCGCCCTCGGCGGGAGACGGGAGACCCAGTACTTC.

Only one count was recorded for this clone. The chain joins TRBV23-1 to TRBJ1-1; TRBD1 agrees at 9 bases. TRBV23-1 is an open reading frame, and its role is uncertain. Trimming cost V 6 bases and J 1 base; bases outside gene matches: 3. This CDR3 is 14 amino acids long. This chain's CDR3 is CASRGQGWNTEAFF. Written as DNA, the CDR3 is TGCGCCAGCAGGGGACAGGGATGGAACACTGAAGCTTTCTTT.

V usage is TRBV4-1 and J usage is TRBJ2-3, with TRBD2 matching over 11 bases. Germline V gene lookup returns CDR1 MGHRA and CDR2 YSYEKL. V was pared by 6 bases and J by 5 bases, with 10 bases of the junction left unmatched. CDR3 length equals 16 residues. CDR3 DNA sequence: TGCGCCAGCAGGGATATAAAGACTAGCGGGAAAGATACGCAGTATTTT. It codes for CASRDIKTSGKDTQYF.

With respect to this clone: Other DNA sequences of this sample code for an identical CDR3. The CDR3 region is CASSELAGNTGELFF. CDR3 DNA: TGTGCCAGCAGTGAACTAGCGGGAAACACCGGGGAGCTGTTTTTT. This chain links TRBV6-1 with TRBJ2-2; TRBD2 aligns across 9 bases. Germline V gene data show CDR1 as MNHNS and CDR2 as SASEGT. There are 15 residues in the CDR3. Trimming cost V 2 bases and J 2 bases; bases outside gene matches: 0.

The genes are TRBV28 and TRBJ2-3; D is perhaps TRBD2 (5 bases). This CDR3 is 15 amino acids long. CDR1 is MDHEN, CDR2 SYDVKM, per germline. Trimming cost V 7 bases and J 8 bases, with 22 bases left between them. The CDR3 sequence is CASKPGLPLTGTQYF. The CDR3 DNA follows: TGTGCCAGCAAGCCAGGACTCCCCCTGACGGGTACGCAGTATTTT.

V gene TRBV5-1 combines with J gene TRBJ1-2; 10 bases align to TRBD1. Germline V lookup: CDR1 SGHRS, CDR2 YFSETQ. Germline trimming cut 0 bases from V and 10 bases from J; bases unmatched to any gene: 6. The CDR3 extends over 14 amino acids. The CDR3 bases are TGCGCCAGCAGCTTGGAAGGGACAGGGGTGGTCTACACCTTC. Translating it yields CASSLEGTGVVYTF.

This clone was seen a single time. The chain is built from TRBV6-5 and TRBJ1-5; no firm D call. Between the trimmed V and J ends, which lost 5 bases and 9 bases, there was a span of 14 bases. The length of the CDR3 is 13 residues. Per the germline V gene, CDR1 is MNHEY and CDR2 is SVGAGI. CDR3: CASSETLERPQHF. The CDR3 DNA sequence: TGTGCCAGCAGTGAGACCCTAGAGCGGCCCCAGCATTTT.

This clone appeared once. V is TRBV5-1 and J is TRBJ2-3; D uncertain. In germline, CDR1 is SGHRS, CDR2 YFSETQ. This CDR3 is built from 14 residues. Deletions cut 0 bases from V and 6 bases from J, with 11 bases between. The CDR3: CASSLANERDTQYF. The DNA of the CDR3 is TGCGCCAGCAGCTTGGCCAATGAGAGGGATACGCAGTATTTT. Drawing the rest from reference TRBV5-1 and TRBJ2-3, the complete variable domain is KAGVTQTPRYLIKTRGQQVTLSCSPISGHRSVSWYQQTPGQGLQFLFEYFSETQRNKGNFPGRFSGRQFSNSRSEMNVSTLELGDSALYLCASSLANERDTQYFGPGTRLTVL.

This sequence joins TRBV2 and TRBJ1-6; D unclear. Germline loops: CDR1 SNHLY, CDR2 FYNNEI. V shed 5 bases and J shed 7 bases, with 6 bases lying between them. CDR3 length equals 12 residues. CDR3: CASSRHNSPLHF. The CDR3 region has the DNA TGTGCCAGCAGTCGACACAATTCACCCCTCCACTTT.

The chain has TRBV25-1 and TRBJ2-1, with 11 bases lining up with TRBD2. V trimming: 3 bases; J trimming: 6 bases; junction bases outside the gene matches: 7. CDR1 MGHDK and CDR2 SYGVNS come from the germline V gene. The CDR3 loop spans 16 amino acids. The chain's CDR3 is CASSDPLAGVFNEQFF. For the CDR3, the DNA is TGTGCCAGCAGTGACCCACTAGCGGGAGTATTCAATGAGCAGTTCTTC.

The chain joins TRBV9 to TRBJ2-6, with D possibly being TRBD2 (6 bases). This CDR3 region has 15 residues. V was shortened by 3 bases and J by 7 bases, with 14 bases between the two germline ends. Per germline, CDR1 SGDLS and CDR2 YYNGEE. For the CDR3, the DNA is TGTGCCAGCAGCGATATACACGGGGGTGCCAACGTCCTGACTTTC. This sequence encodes CASSDIHGGANVLTF.

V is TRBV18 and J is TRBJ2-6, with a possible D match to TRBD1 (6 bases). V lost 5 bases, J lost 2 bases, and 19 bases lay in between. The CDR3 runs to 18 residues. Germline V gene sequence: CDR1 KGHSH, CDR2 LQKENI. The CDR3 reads CASSTTGTQGAGANVLTF. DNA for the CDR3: TGTGCCAGCTCAACCACCGGGACACAAGGGGCTGGGGCCAACGTCCTGACTTTC. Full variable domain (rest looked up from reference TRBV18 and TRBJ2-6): NAGVMQNPRHLVRRRGQEARLRCSPMKGHSHVYWYRQLPEEGLKFMVYLQKENIIDESGMPKERFSAEFPKEGPSILRIQQVVRGDSAAYFCASSTTGTQGAGANVLTFGAGSRLTVL.

The chain's CDR3 is CASSPPSDSDDYEQYF. CDR3 bases: TGTGCCAGCAGTCCGCCAAGTGACAGTGATGACTACGAGCAGTACTTC. The J gene is TRBJ2-7, the V gene TRBV28; tentatively, D is TRBD1 (5 bases). Trimming stripped 5 bases from V and 3 bases from J, with 20 bases between. CDR1 is MDHEN and CDR2 is SYDVKM in the germline V gene. The length of the CDR3 is 16 residues.

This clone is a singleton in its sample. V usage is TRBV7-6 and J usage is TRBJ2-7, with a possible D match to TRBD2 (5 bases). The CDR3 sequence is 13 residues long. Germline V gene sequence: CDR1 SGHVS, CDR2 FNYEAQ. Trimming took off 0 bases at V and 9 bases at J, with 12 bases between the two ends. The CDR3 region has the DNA TGTGCCAGCAGCTTAGCCGGCCACCGGGGGCAGTACTTC. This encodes CASSLAGHRGQYF.

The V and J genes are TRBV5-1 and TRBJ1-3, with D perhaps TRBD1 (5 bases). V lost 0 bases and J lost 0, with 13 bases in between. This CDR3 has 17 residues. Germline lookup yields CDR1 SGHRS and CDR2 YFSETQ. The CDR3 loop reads CASSLVPQGPSGNTIYF. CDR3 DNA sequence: TGCGCCAGCAGCTTGGTACCGCAGGGCCCCTCTGGAAACACCATATATTTT.